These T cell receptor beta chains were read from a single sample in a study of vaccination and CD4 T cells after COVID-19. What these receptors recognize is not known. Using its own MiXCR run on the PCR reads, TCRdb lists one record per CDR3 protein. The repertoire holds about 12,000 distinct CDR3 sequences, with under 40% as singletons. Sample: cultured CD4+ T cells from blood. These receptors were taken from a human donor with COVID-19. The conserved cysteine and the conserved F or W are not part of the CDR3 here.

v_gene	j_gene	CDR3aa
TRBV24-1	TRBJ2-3	ATSEGGQGTDTQY
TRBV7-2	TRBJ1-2	ASSLPSISGYT
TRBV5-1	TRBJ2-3	ASSLSGGPTDTQY
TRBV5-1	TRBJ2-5	ASRKAGKRGETQY
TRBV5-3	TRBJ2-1	ARSCGRGSQF
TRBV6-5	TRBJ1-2	ASSYEGRGYT
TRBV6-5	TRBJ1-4	ASSYGTGGKGTNEKLF
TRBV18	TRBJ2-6	ASSPEGGNPGANVLT
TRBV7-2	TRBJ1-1	ASSFGFTEAF
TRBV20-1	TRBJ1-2	SAGTGDGYT
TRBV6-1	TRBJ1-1	ASKNRGENTEAF
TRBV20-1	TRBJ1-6	SARDFGQGKDAYNSPLH
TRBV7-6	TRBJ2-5	ASSPGLAGAETQY
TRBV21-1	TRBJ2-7	ASSKVRRPDEQY
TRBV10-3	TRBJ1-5	AIKGQGDQPQH
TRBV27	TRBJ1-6	ASRVASSYNSPLH
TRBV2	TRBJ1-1	ASRGTLNTEAF
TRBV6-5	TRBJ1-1	ASSYSGGNTEAF
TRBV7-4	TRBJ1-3	ASSLGGQGSSGNTIY
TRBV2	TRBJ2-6	ARLGSSGANVLT
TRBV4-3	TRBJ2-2	ASSQVGNTGELF
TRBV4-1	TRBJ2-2	ASSPPWGTDSPGELF
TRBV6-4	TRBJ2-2	ASSIRGIPGELF
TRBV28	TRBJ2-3	ASRGGGYTDTQY
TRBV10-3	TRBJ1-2	AISENSGDGYT
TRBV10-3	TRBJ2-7	AIRDSGAYYEQY
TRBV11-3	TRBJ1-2	ASSLTGLSGYT
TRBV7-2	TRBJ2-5	ASSLVERGTLRETQY
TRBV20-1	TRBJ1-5	SAAQGVSNQPQH
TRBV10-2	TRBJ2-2	ASTPGPGELF
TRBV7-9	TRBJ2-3	ASSPRTSITTDTQY
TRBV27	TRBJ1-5	ASRGYSNQPQH
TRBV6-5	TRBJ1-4	ASSSQAEKLF
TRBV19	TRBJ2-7	ASSIDTGTGWYEQY
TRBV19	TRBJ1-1	ASSNAPGDYYEAF
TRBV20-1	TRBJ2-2	SASGVLGGTNTGELF
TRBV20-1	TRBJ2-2	SARDSYRVPGELF
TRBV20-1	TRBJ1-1	SARVGKGTEAF
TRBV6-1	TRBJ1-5	ASSRGGGGGNQPQH
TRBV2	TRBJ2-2	ATGKGTGTGTGELF
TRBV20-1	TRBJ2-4	SASEGGSPIQY
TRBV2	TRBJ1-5	ASSIDRDQPQH
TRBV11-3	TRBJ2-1	ASSLRGSSYNEQF
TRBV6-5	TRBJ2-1	ASSYGGERNEQF
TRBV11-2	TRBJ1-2	ASIRGDPFGYT
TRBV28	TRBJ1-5	ASSLRGAGNQPQH
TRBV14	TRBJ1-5	ASSQGTVNQPQH
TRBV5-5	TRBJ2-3	ASSSTLADTQY
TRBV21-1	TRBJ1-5	ASISRLQAYSNQPQH
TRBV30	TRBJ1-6	ACGYSPLH
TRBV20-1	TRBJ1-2	SARDRSESLNYGYT
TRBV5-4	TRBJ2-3	ASSLKAGGGAGTDTQY
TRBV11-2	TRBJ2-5	ASSLSAGRQETQY